One sample yielded the 20 T cell receptor beta chains listed below, sequenced in a study of T cell repertoires in cytomegalovirus infection. TCRdb re-called the reads through MiXCR, storing one row per CDR3 protein. Here the sample spans some 920,000 distinct CDR3 sequences, roughly 30% being singletons. No cognate antigen is known for these TCRs. The sample in question was cultured CD8+ T cells from PBMCs, obtained from culture after CMV antigen stimulation. These receptors came from a human donor in good health (CMV status not recorded). Some clones in this sample may be carry-over from other donors' samples.

The chain joins TRBV3-1 to TRBJ2-1; no firm D call. The V and J ends lost 1 base and 8 bases respectively, with 6 bases between them. The CDR3 is made up of 12 amino acids. CDR1 and CDR2 from the germline V gene are LGHDT and YNNKEL (reference sequence). The CDR3 sequence is CASSQVIYEQFF. CDR3 DNA: TGTGCCAGCAGCCAAGTAATCTATGAGCAGTTCTTC.

The chain employs TRBV28 and TRBJ2-1; D is possibly TRBD2 (5 bases). This CDR3 contains 17 residues. V gave up 5 bases and J gave up 0 bases, with 17 bases separating them. Germline V gene lookup returns CDR1 MDHEN and CDR2 SYDVKM. The chain's CDR3 is CASSISTWELSYNEQFF. CDR3 sequence (DNA): TGTGCCAGCAGTATATCGACATGGGAGCTCTCCTACAATGAGCAGTTCTTC. The complete variable domain, with remaining parts taken from reference TRBV28 and TRBJ2-1, reads DVKVTQSSRYLVKRTGEKVFLECVQDMDHENMFWYRQDPGLGLRLIYFSYDVKMKEKGDIPEGYSVSREKKERFSLILESASTNQTSMYLCASSISTWELSYNEQFFGPGTRLTVL.

About this clonotype: A junction end diverges from the germline sequence, so it may reflect a read error. The CDR3 loop is CANSLTSGGAETQYF. The CDR3 DNA sequence: TGTGCCAACAGTTTGACTAGCGGGGGGGCGGAGACCCAGTACTTC. This chain joins TRBV28 and TRBJ2-5; TRBD2 matches at 14 bases. The length of the CDR3 is 15 residues. Germline lookup yields CDR1 MDHEN and CDR2 SYDVKM.

In its sample, this clonotype was seen many times. The rearrangement joins TRBV7-6 to TRBJ2-5, with no clear D. The V gene's germline CDR1 is SGHVS and CDR2 FNYEAQ. V lost 6 bases and J lost 1, with 9 bases in between. The CDR3 spans 13 residues. The CDR3 nucleotides are TGTGCCAGCAGGAAGGGCAGCCAAGAGACCCAGTACTTC. This codes for CASRKGSQETQYF.

This sequence joins TRBV10-2 and TRBJ2-1, with D tentatively TRBD2 (6 bases). The ends were cut back, 7 bases at V and 9 bases at J, with 16 bases in the middle. Germline V gives CDR1 WSHSY, CDR2 SAAADI. CDR3 length: 13 amino acids. The CDR3 coding sequence is TGCGCCAGCACCCCGGGAGTGCCTATTGAGCAGTTCTTC. The encoded protein is CASTPGVPIEQFF.

The rearrangement links TRBV20-1 to TRBJ1-1, with D maybe TRBD1 (5 bases). Germline V CDR1 and CDR2: DFQATT, SNEGSKA (reference sequence). V was trimmed by 6 bases and J by 4 bases, leaving 12 bases between them. The CDR3 is 12 amino acids. The CDR3 reads CSATRRVTEAFF. The CDR3 coding sequence is TGCAGTGCCACACGCAGGGTCACTGAAGCTTTCTTT.

This clonotype was observed many times. This chain links TRBV7-6 with TRBJ2-3; TRBD1 is a possible D gene (6 bases). Germline V gives CDR1 SGHVS, CDR2 FNYEAQ. V lost 5 bases to trimming and J lost 2 bases, with 8 bases between them. This CDR3 comprises 13 residues. CDR3 in amino acids: CASSQGPTDTQYF. CDR3 sequence (DNA): TGTGCCAGCAGCCAGGGGCCCACAGATACGCAGTATTTT. Using reference TRBV7-6 and TRBJ2-3 for the parts outside the CDR3, the full variable domain is GAGVSQSPRYKVTKRGQDVALRCDPISGHVSLYWYRQALGQGPEFLTYFNYEAQQDKSGLPNDRFSAERPEGSISTLTIQRTEQRDSAMYRCASSQGPTDTQYFGPGTRLTVL.

This clonotype was recorded many times. The DNA for the CDR3 is TGTGCCAGCAGCTCACTGGGAACAGAAAAGACCCAGTACTTC. Amino acid sequence: CASSSLGTEKTQYF. V usage is TRBV7-9 and J usage is TRBJ2-5, with D unclear. The V and J ends lost 4 bases and 6 bases respectively, with 15 bases between them. Germline CDR1 SEHNR, CDR2 FQNEAQ (reference sequence). The CDR3 sequence is 14 residues long. The variable domain in full, with the rest retrieved from reference TRBV7-9 and TRBJ2-5, is DTGVSQNPRHKITKRGQNVTFRCDPISEHNRLYWYRQTLGQGPEFLTYFQNEAQLEKSRLLSDRFSAERPKGSFSTLEIQRTEQGDSAMYLCASSSLGTEKTQYFGPGTRLLVL.

The chain joins TRBV27 to TRBJ1-3; tentatively, D is TRBD1 (5 bases). CDR1 is MNHEY, CDR2 SMNVEV, per germline (reference sequence). The CDR3 is 12 amino acids. Trimming left V 5 bases short and J 11 bases short, with 13 bases between. The CDR3 DNA is TGTGCCAGCAGTGGTGGACGAGGGGCCATATATTTT. Translation: CASSGGRGAIYF.

The table lists this clonotype with many counts. The chain couples TRBV25-1 to TRBJ2-7; unclear D gene. This CDR3 is built from 15 residues. V dropped 1 base and J dropped 4 bases, with 14 bases sitting between them. Germline assignment: CDR1 MGHDK and CDR2 SYGVNS. The CDR3 DNA reads TGTGCCAGCAGTGAATCCCTCCCTTCACGGTACGAGCAGTACTTC. This translates into CASSESLPSRYEQYF.

The sample holds many counts of this clonotype. The genes are TRBV12-3 or TRBV12-4 and TRBJ1-1; the D gene is possibly TRBD1 (5 bases). With 8 bases removed from V and 3 bases from J, the gap between germline ends came to 28 bases. There are 18 residues in the CDR3. The CDR3 here is CASHFGLQGEIFDTEAFF. The CDR3 DNA reads as TGTGCCAGCCATTTTGGATTACAAGGGGAGATTTTTGACACTGAAGCTTTCTTT.

This clonotype has ten or more counts. The chain joins TRBV7-8 to TRBJ2-3; D not certain. This CDR3 region has 15 residues. V dropped 2 bases and J dropped 2 bases, with 11 bases sitting between them. The V gene's germline CDR1 is SGHVS and CDR2 FQNEAQ. The CDR3: CASSLRAFSTDTQYF. In DNA, the CDR3 is TGTGCCAGCAGCTTACGGGCATTTTCCACAGATACGCAGTATTTT.

This sequence joins TRBV5-1 and TRBJ2-1; 10 nucleotides agree with TRBD2. Trimming at V came to 0 bases and at J to 6 bases, leaving 6 bases not matched to a gene. Germline values: CDR1 SGHRS, CDR2 YFSETQ. This CDR3 is 16 amino acids long. The CDR3 DNA reads TGCGCCAGCAGCTTGGAAGCGGGGGGGCCGAGCAATGAGCAGTTCTTC. Its protein product is CASSLEAGGPSNEQFF.

The gene calls are TRBV13 and TRBJ2-7; 11 nucleotides match TRBD1. The CDR3 has 15 amino acids. The V gene end was trimmed by 4 bases and the J gene end by 3 bases; junction bases not matched to a gene: 5. The germline V gene has CDR1 PRHDT and CDR2 FYEKMQ (reference sequence). The CDR3 DNA reads as TGTGCCAGCAGCTACGGACAGGGGGCGATCTACGAGCAGTACGTC. Translation: CASSYGQGAIYEQYV.

Points on this clonotype: A much larger clone lies one base from this, so it may be a read error. The rearrangement joins TRBV7-2 to TRBJ2-7; D could derive from TRBD1 or TRBD2 (7 bases each). Germline V gene sequence: CDR1 SGHTA, CDR2 FQGNSA. The V and J ends lost 3 bases and 3 bases respectively, with 15 bases between them. The CDR3 consists of 15 residues. The CDR3: CASSLFRGGIYEQYF. The CDR3 DNA is TGTGCCAGCAGCTTGTTCAGGGGGGGGATCTACGAGCAGTACTTC.

This clonotype turned up a few times. This chain uses TRBV6-2 or TRBV6-3 with TRBJ2-1; tentatively, D is TRBD1 (5 bases). The CDR3 loop spans 16 amino acids. Germline loops: CDR1 MNHEY, CDR2 SVGEGT. V lost 0 bases and J 8 bases, leaving 17 bases between the germline ends. In nucleotides, the CDR3 is TGTGCCAGCAGTTACTCGTCGGACAAACTTCGGGATGAGCAGTTCTTC. Translation gives CASSYSSDKLRDEQFF.

V usage is TRBV7-6 and J usage is TRBJ1-5; unclear D gene. The CDR3 has 14 residues. Germline CDR1 SGHVS, CDR2 FNYEAQ. V was clipped by 8 bases and J by 2 bases, with 13 bases between them. The CDR3 nucleotides read TGTGCCAGCGGCCGCGCCGGTGGCAATCAGCCCCAGCATTTT. Residues: CASGRAGGNQPQHF.

This clonotype was picked up many times. The DNA of the CDR3 is TGTGCCAGCTGGATGAACACTGAAGCTTTCTTT. Its translation is CASWMNTEAFF. The rearrangement uses TRBV7-9 and TRBJ1-1; D unresolved. Germline V gene lookup returns CDR1 SEHNR and CDR2 FQNEAQ (reference sequence). V was pared by 8 bases and J by 0 bases, with 4 bases between. The CDR3 extends over 11 amino acids.

V usage is TRBV7-3 and J usage is TRBJ1-6; D remains unclear. The CDR3 is made up of 15 amino acids. Germline values: CDR1 SGHTA, CDR2 FQGTGA. CDR3 nucleotide sequence: TGTGCAGAGCATCCTCAACTGGGTCCCTATTCACCCCTCCACTTT. Its protein is CAEHPQLGPYSPLHF.

The V call is TRBV28, the J call TRBJ2-7, with D uncertain. Germline lookup yields CDR1 MDHEN and CDR2 SYDVKM. The CDR3 covers 15 residues. Between the trimmed V and J ends, which lost 6 bases and 0 bases, there was a span of 15 bases. The CDR3, as DNA: TGTGCCAGCAGCCCCACATCTGGGGTCTCCTACGAGCAGTACTTC. Protein: CASSPTSGVSYEQYF. Combining the CDR3 with reference TRBV28 and TRBJ2-7 gives the whole variable domain DVKVTQSSRYLVKRTGEKVFLECVQDMDHENMFWYRQDPGLGLRLIYFSYDVKMKEKGDIPEGYSVSREKKERFSLILESASTNQTSMYLCASSPTSGVSYEQYFGPGTRLTVT.